The sequence of this T cell receptor (beta chain) was determined in a study of shared clonotypes between healthy human individuals. This CDR3 has 16 residues. Germline CDR1 reads SGHTA; CDR2 reads FQGNSA. V gave up 4 bases and J gave up 6 bases, with 19 bases separating them. The data were produced by immunoSEQ multiplex PCR, yet TCRdb's version contains in-frame clones alone and is incomplete. The table records some 2.3 million clones, approximately 95% of them present only once. The chain joins TRBV7-2 to TRBJ2-1; D assignment may be TRBD1 or TRBD2 (5 bases each). What was sequenced was naive CD4+ T cells from PBMCs. Subset reported: CD45RA+ positively selected. The sequence was collected from a young man in good health. Some clones in this sample may be carry-over from other donors' samples. CDR3 region: CASSSGWFGALNEQFF. The CDR3 DNA follows: TGTGCCAGCAGCTCGGGATGGTTTGGGGCGCTCAATGAGCAGTTCTTC. The whole variable domain, filled in from reference TRBV7-2 and TRBJ2-1, reads GAGVSQSPSNKVTEKGKDVELRCDPISGHTALYWYRQSLGQGLEFLIYFQGNSAPDKSGLPSDRFSAERTGGSVSTLTIQRTQQEDSAVYLCASSSGWFGALNEQFFGPGTRLTVL.